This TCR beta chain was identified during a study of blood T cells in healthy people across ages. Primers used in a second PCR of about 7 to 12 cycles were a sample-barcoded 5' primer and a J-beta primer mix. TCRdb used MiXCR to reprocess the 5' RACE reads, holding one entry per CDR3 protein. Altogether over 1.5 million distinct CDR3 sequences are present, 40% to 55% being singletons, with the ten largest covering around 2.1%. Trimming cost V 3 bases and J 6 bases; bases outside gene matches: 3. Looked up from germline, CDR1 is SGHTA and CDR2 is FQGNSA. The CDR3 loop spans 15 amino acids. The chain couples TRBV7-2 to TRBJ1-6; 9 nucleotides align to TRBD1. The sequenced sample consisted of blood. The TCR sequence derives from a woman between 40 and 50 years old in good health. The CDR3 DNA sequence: TGTGCCAGCAGCTTTCCGGGACAGGGTAATTCACCCCTCCACTTT. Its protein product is CASSFPGQGNSPLHF.